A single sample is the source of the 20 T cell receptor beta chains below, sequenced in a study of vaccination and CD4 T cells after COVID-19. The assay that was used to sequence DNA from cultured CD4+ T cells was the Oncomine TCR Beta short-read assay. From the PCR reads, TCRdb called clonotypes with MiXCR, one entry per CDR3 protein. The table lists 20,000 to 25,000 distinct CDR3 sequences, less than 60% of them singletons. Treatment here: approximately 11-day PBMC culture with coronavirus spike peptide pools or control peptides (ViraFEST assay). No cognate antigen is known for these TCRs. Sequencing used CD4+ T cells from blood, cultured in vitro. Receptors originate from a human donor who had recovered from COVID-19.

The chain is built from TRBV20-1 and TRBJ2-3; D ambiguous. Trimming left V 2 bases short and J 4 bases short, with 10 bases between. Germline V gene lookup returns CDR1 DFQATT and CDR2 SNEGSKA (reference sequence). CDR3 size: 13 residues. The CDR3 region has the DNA TGCAGTGCTAGACACCCCTCGGCAGATACGCAGTATTTT. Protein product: CSARHPSADTQYF.

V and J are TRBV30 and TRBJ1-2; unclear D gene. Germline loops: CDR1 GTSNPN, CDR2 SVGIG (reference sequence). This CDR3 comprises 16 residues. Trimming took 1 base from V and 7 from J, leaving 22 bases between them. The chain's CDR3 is CAWSGARSPSSGGYTF. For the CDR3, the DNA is TGTGCCTGGAGTGGGGCGAGGAGTCCGTCATCGGGTGGCTACACCTTC.

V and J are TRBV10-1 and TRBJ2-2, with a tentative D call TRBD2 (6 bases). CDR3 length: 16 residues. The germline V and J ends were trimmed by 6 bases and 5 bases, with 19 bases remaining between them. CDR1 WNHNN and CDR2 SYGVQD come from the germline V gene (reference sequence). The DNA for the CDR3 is TGCGCCAGCAGCCCCAGGTGGGCTGCGGGAACCGGGGAGCTGTTTTTT. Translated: CASSPRWAAGTGELFF.

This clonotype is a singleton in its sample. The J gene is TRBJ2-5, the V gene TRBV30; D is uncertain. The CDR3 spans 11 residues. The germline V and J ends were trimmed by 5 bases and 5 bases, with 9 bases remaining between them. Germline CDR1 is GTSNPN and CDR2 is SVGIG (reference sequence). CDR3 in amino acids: CAWGDGETQYF. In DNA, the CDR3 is TGTGCCTGGGGGGATGGGGAGACCCAGTACTTC.

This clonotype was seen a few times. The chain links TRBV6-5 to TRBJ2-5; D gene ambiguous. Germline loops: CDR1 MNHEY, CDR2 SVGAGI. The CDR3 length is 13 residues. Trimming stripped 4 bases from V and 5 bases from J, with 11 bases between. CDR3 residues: CASSFYPAETQYF. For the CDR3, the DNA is TGTGCCAGCAGTTTCTACCCGGCGGAGACCCAGTACTTC.

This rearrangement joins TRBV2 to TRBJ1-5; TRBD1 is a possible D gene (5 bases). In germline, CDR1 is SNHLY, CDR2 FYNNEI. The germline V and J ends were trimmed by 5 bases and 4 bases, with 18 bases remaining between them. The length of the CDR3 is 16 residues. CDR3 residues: CASSPNVRQWNQPQHF. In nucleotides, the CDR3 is TGTGCCAGCAGTCCCAACGTCAGACAGTGGAATCAGCCCCAGCATTTT.

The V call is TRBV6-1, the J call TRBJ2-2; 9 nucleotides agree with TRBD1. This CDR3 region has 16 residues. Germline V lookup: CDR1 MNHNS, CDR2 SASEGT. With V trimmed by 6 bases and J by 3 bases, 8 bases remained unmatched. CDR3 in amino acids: CASSPQTGGDTGELFF. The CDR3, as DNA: TGTGCCAGCAGCCCTCAGACAGGGGGAGACACCGGGGAGCTGTTTTTT.

CDR3 nucleotides: TGTGCCAGCAGCTTGGGCGGGAGTGATGAGCAGTTCTTC. Translated, it gives CASSLGGSDEQFF. J is TRBJ2-1 and V is TRBV11-3; 7 bases match TRBD2. CDR1 and CDR2 from the germline V gene are SGHNT and YENEEA. The CDR3 extends over 13 amino acids. Germline trimming cut 3 bases from V and 8 bases from J; bases unmatched to any gene: 4.

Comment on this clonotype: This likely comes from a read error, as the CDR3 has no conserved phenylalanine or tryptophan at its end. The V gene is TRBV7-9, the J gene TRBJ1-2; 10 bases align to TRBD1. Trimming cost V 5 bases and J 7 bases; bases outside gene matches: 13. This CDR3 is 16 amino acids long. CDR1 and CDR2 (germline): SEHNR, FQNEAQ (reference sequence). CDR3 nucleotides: TGTGCCAGCAGCCTTATGATACGACAGGGGGCGCGTGGCTACACCCTC. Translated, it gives CASSLMIRQGARGYTL.

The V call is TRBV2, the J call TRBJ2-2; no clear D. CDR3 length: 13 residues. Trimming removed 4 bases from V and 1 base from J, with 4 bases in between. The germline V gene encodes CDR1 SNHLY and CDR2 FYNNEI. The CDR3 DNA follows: TGTGCCAGCAGTGGGGGGAACACCGGGGAGCTGTTTTTT. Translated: CASSGGNTGELFF.

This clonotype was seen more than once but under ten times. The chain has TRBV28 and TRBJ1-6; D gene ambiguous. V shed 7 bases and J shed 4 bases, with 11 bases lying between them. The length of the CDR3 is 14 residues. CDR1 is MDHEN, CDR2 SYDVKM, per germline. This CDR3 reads CASNPAPYNSPLHF. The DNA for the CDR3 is TGTGCCAGCAACCCAGCCCCTTATAATTCACCCCTCCACTTT.

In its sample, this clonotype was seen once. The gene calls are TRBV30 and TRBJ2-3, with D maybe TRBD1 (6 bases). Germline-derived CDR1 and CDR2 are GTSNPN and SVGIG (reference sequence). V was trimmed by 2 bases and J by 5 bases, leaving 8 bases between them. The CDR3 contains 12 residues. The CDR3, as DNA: TGTGCCTGGAGTACAGGGATAGATACGCAGTATTTT. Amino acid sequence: CAWSTGIDTQYF. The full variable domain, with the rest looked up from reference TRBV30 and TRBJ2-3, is SQTIHQWPATLVQPVGSPLSLECTVEGTSNPNLYWYRQAAGRGLQLLFYSVGIGQISSEVPQNLSASRPQDRQFILSSKKLLLSDSGFYLCAWSTGIDTQYFGPGTRLTVL.

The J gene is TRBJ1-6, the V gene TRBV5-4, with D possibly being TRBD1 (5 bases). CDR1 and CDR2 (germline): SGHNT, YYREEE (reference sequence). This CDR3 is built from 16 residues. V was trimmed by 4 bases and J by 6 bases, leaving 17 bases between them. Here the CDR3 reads CASSLPGGNANSPLHF. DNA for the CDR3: TGTGCCAGCAGCCTGCCCGGGGGGAATGCTAATTCACCCCTCCACTTT.

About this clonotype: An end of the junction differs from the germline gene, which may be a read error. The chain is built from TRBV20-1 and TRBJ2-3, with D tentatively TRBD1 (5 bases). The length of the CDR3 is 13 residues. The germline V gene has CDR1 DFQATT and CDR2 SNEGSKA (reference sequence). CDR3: CSATETATDTRYF. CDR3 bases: TGCAGTGCTACGGAGACAGCCACAGATACGCGGTATTTT.

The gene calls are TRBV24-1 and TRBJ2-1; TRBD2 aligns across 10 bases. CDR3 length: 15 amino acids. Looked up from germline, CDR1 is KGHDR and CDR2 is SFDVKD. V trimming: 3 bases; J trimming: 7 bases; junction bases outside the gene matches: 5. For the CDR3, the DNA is TGTGCCACCAGTGATCCTGGTAGCGGGAGGAATGAGCAGTTCTTC. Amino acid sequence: CATSDPGSGRNEQFF.

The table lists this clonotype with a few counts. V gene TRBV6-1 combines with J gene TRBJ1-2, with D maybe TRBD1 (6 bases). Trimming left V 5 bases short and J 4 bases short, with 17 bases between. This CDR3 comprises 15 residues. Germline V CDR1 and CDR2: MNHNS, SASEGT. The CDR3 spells CASSRTGKLSYGYTF. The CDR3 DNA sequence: TGTGCCAGCAGTCGTACAGGGAAACTCTCCTATGGCTACACCTTC.

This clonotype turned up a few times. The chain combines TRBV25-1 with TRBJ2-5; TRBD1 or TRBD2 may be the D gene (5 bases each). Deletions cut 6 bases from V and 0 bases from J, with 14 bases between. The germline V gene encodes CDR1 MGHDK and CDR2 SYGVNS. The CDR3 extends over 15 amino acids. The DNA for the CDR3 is TGTGCCAGCAGCAAAGGGACGGCGTACCAAGAGACCCAGTACTTC. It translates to CASSKGTAYQETQYF.

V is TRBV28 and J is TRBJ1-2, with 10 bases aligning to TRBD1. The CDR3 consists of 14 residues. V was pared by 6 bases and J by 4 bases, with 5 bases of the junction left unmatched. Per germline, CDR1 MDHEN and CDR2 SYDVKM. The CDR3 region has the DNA TGTGCCAGCAGCCCTGGGGACAGGGGCTATGGCTACACCTTC. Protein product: CASSPGDRGYGYTF.

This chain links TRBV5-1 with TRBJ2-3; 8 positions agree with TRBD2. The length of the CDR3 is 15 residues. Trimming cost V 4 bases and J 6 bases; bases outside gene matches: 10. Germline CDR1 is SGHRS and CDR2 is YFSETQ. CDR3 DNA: TGCGCCAGCAGCCTAACTAGCGGCGCCTTGGATACGCAGTATTTT. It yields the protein CASSLTSGALDTQYF.

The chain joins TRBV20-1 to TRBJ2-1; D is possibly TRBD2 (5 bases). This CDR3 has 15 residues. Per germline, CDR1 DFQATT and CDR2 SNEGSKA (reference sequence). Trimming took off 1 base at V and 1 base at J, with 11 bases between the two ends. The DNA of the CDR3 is TGCAGTGCTAGAGCTAGCTGGGCGTCCTACAATGAGCAGTTCTTC. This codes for CSARASWASYNEQFF.